The T cell receptor (beta chain) described here comes from a study of T cell responses to AZD1222 COVID-19 vaccine. Regarding the study as a whole: The donors showed a predominance of white British ancestry and of females, with possible underestimation of clonal diversity. Nearly half of the spike-specific TCRs reportedly recognize variant regions that carry no mutations. A rise in Spike-specific TCR breadth and depth followed two AZD1222 doses.

This table comes from immunoSEQ multiplex PCR, and its TCRdb copy is limited to in-frame clones, with some not included. This sample has 160,000 or so clones, with just over 90% found just once. Of note for this clone: The antigen is undetermined.

Here the sequenced sample was peripheral blood, taken on day 0 of MenACWY control vaccination. The receptor comes from an adult in good health.

The CDR3 loop reads CASREGYSRSGYTF. The CDR3 DNA sequence: TGTGCCAGCAGGGAGGGGTACTCAAGGAGTGGCTACACCTTC. The V and J genes are TRBV27 and TRBJ1-2, with D possibly TRBD1 on 5 matching bases. Germline CDR1 and CDR2: MNHEY and SMNVEV (reference sequence). The CDR3 is made up of 14 amino acids. The V end was cut by 6 bases, the J end by 7 bases, with 18 bases between.